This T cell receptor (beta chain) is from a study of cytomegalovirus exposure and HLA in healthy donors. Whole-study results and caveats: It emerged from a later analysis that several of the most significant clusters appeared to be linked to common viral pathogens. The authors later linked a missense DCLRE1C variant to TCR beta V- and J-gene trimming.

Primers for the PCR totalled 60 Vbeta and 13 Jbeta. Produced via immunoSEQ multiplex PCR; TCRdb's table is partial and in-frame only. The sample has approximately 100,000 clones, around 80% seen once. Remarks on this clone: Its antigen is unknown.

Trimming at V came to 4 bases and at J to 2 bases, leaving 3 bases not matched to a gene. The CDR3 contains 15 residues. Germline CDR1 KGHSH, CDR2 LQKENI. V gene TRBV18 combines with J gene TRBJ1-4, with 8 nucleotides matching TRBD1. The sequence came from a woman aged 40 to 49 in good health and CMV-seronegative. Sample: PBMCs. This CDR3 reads CASSLDRATNEKLFF. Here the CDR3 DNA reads TGTGCCAGCTCACTGGACAGGGCCACTAATGAAAAACTGTTTTTT.